These 15 T cell receptor beta chains were all obtained from the same sample, sequenced in a study of post-analysis software for immune sequencing data. Each TCR beta cDNA library carried unique molecular identifiers. TCRdb re-derived calls from the PCR reads in MiXCR, one entry per CDR3 protein. Of hundreds of thousands of distinct CDR3 sequences listed, approximately 59% were seen once; the top ten hold 11%. No antigen is known for these receptors. Study-wide points: Five or six TRBV segments, TRBV5-6, TRBV5-1 and TRBV20-1 among them, were found more frequent in patients than controls.

The specimen sequenced was blood. Receptors originate from a girl aged 2-10 years with multiple sclerosis.

The V call is TRBV6-1, the J call TRBJ2-7; D gene ambiguous. The J call may be wrong; the DNA end is better matched by TRBJ2-5. This CDR3 comprises 12 residues. Germline V gene lookup returns CDR1 MNHNS and CDR2 SASEGT. The CDR3 DNA follows: TGTGCCAGCAGTGTAAACGGAGAGACCCAGTACTTC. It codes for CASSVNGETQYF.

This clonotype was counted only a few times. V usage is TRBV4-1 and J usage is TRBJ2-7; 9 bases map to TRBD2. CDR1 is MGHRA and CDR2 is YSYEKL in the germline V gene. The length of the CDR3 is 13 residues. The V segment lost 3 bases and the J segment 7 bases; nucleotides outside the gene matches: 4. CDR3 bases: TGCGCCAGCAGCCATGGACTAGCGAGGGAGCAGTACTTC. This codes for CASSHGLAREQYF.

J is TRBJ2-1 and V is TRBV3-1; 10 nucleotides align to TRBD2. The CDR3 has 15 residues. Germline CDR1 LGHDT, CDR2 YNNKEL (reference sequence). V lost 2 bases, J lost 8 bases, and 6 bases stayed unmatched. The CDR3 reads CASSQRAGGNDEQFF. The CDR3 DNA reads as TGTGCCAGCAGCCAAAGAGCGGGAGGGAATGATGAGCAGTTCTTC.

The rearrangement links TRBV20-1 to TRBJ2-1, with TRBD2 matching over 8 bases. The trim removed 6 bases at V and 2 bases at J, leaving 9 bases unmatched. The CDR3 consists of 15 residues. Germline V lookup: CDR1 DFQATT, CDR2 SNEGSKA (reference sequence). The DNA of the CDR3 is TGCAGTGCATCGGGACTAGTGGGGGCCTACAATGAGCAGTTCTTC. Encoded protein: CSASGLVGAYNEQFF.

The V call is TRBV12-3 or TRBV12-4, the J call TRBJ2-3, with D possibly being TRBD2 (6 bases). V was clipped by 5 bases and J by 1 base, with 10 bases between them. The CDR3 totals 14 residues. The CDR3: CASSGGSRTDTQYF. CDR3 bases: TGTGCCAGCAGTGGGGGGTCCCGCACAGATACGCAGTATTTT.

J is TRBJ2-3 and V is TRBV20-1, with 9 positions matching TRBD2. This CDR3 has 17 amino acids. V shed 0 bases and J 2 bases; nucleotides not matched to a gene: 9. CDR1 is DFQATT, CDR2 SNEGSKA, per germline (reference sequence). The CDR3 reads CSARDLFLAGPTDTQYF. The CDR3 bases are TGCAGTGCTAGAGATCTCTTCCTAGCGGGACCCACAGATACGCAGTATTTT.

The chain has TRBV12-3 or TRBV12-4 and TRBJ1-6; 8 positions agree with TRBD1. CDR3 length: 14 amino acids. Trimming cost V 3 bases and J 9 bases; bases outside gene matches: 4. CDR3 residues: CASSFQTGASPLHF. The CDR3 coding sequence is TGTGCCAGCAGTTTCCAGACAGGGGCTTCACCCCTCCACTTT.

Only a few counts were recorded for this clonotype. The chain carries TRBV12-3 or TRBV12-4 and TRBJ2-3, with D unclear. This CDR3 comprises 14 residues. Trimming pared 1 base from V and 0 bases from J, leaving 5 bases between. CDR3 bases: TGTGCCAGCAGTTTAGATCACAGCACAGATACGCAGTATTTT. It yields the protein CASSLDHSTDTQYF.

The chain is built from TRBV9 and TRBJ2-3, with D perhaps TRBD1 or TRBD2 (5 bases each). Germline CDR1 reads SGDLS; CDR2 reads YYNGEE. Between the trimmed V and J ends, which lost 5 bases and 2 bases, there was a span of 9 bases. There are 13 residues in the CDR3. The CDR3 coding sequence is TGTGCCAGCAGATGGGACGACACAGATACGCAGTATTTT. Encoded protein: CASRWDDTDTQYF.

The chain has TRBV10-2 and TRBJ2-5; D might be TRBD1 (5 bases). Germline V CDR1 and CDR2: WSHSY, SAAADI. This CDR3 contains 15 residues. The V end was cut by 2 bases, the J end by 5 bases, with 15 bases between. The CDR3 nucleotides read TGCGCCAGCAGTGAGAGTAAGGGGTTGCCGGAGACCCAGTACTTC. Its translation: CASSESKGLPETQYF.

This clonotype has more than one count but fewer than ten. The V and J genes are TRBV9 and TRBJ1-2; D remains ambiguous. In germline, CDR1 is SGDLS, CDR2 YYNGEE. V shed 7 bases and J shed 4 bases, with 8 bases lying between them. This CDR3 has 11 residues. This chain's CDR3 is CASGTAYGYTF. The CDR3 coding sequence is TGTGCCAGCGGAACGGCCTATGGCTACACCTTC. Filled out from reference TRBV9 and TRBJ1-2, the complete variable domain reads DSGVTQTPKHLITATGQRVTLRCSPRSGDLSVYWYQQSLDQGLQFLIQYYNGEERAKGNILERFSAQQFPDLHSELNLSSLELGDSALYFCASGTAYGYTFGSGTRLTVV.

The chain has TRBV12-3 or TRBV12-4 and TRBJ2-3; the D gene could be TRBD1 or TRBD2 (6 bases each). CDR3 length equals 15 residues. V lost 4 bases and J 2 bases, leaving 13 bases between the germline ends. The DNA of the CDR3 is TGTGCCAGCAGTTCCCGGGGGCGGCTCACAGATACGCAGTATTTT. This gives the protein CASSSRGRLTDTQYF.

This chain uses TRBV4-3 with TRBJ1-2, with D maybe TRBD1 (5 bases). This CDR3 spans 14 amino acids. CDR1 is LGHNA and CDR2 is YSLEER in the germline V gene. The V and J ends lost 4 bases and 1 base respectively, with 10 bases between them. CDR3 nucleotides: TGCGCCAGCAGCCGGGGCGGAGTTAACTATGGCTACACCTTC. Translated, it gives CASSRGGVNYGYTF.

This sequence joins TRBV12-3 or TRBV12-4 and TRBJ2-3; no firm D call. The CDR3 spans 15 residues. V shed 1 base and J shed 4 bases, with 12 bases lying between them. The CDR3, as DNA: TGTGCCAGCAGTTTAGGAATGGCGGACGCAGATACGCAGTATTTT. Amino acid sequence: CASSLGMADADTQYF.

Only a few counts were recorded for this clonotype. The rearrangement links TRBV4-2 to TRBJ2-5; 10 bases align to TRBD1. From germline, CDR1 is LGHNA and CDR2 YNFKEQ. The CDR3 length is 15 residues. V dropped 4 bases and J dropped 11; count of bases not matched to a gene: 13. CDR3 loop: CASSPLGQGTNEQYF. The DNA for the CDR3 is TGTGCCAGCAGCCCTTTGGGACAGGGGACTAATGAGCAGTACTTC.